This T cell receptor (beta chain) was obtained from a study of blood T cells in healthy people across ages. Study-level results: Underestimates were what the diversity estimates from one million T cells were considered to be. Across the age range, TCR beta diversity per million T cells fell in a roughly linear way. Unsorted PBMCs prevented conclusive naive versus antigen-experienced comparison.

Only a few counts were recorded for this clonotype. What it binds is unknown. CDR3 length: 15 residues. V shed 0 bases and J shed 4 bases, with 13 bases lying between them. Germline V lookup: CDR1 SGHKS, CDR2 YYEKEE (reference sequence). Next came a second PCR, run for about 6 to 11 cycles, which used a sample-barcoded 5' primer along with a J-beta primer mix. Every cDNA was tagged by a template-switch adaptor with 12 random nucleotides. One entry per CDR3 protein, called by TCRdb with MiXCR from the 5' RACE reads. The sample shows some 1.8 million distinct CDR3 sequences, about two fifths of them seen only once.

The sequence came from a human donor in good health. The chain has TRBV5-5 and TRBJ1-1; no firm D call. Sequenced input: blood. CDR3 loop: CASSLDVWAGTEAFF. CDR3 DNA sequence: TGTGCCAGCAGCTTGGATGTATGGGCCGGCACTGAAGCTTTCTTT.